Following are 5 T cell receptor beta chains from one sample sequenced in a study of blood T cell repertoires in COVID-19. TCRdb keeps only in-frame clones here, not all; method: immunoSEQ multiplex PCR. The data hold 280,000 or so clones, with about four fifths observed a single time. Sequenced input: peripheral blood. Every receptor here comes from a woman aged 45-59 years who had recovered from COVID-19.

This chain joins TRBV27 and TRBJ1-1; TRBD1 agrees at 9 bases. The germline CDR1 and CDR2 sequences are MNHEY and SMNVEV (reference sequence). The junction had 9 bases not matched to a gene; V was cut back by 6 bases and J by 4 bases. The CDR3 runs to 15 residues. CDR3 residues: CASRDRGGVGTEAFF. CDR3 DNA: TGTGCCAGCAGAGACAGGGGGGGAGTGGGCACTGAAGCTTTCTTT.

This chain uses TRBV6-4 with TRBJ2-7; no reliable D call. This CDR3 contains 15 residues. The germline V gene has CDR1 MRHNA and CDR2 SNTAGT. The V end was cut by 0 bases, the J end by 3 bases, with 12 bases between. The CDR3 bases are TGTGCCAGCAGTGACTCTTTAGCCCTTGGCTACGAGCAGTACTTC. This encodes CASSDSLALGYEQYF.

The chain joins TRBV3-1 (or the pseudogene TRBV3-2) to TRBJ2-7; 10 positions agree with TRBD2. The germline gives CDR1 LGHDT, CDR2 YNNKEL (reference sequence). The CDR3 contains 17 residues. With V trimmed by 0 bases and J by 6 bases, 11 bases remained unmatched. Here the CDR3 reads CASSQEPAGGPWVEQYF. The CDR3 DNA is TGTGCCAGCAGCCAAGAACCAGCGGGGGGGCCGTGGGTCGAGCAGTACTTC.

The V gene is TRBV19, the J gene TRBJ1-5; 7 bases map to TRBD1. Germline V gives CDR1 LNHDA, CDR2 SQIVND (reference sequence). This CDR3 spans 19 amino acids. V lost 5 bases to trimming and J lost 0 bases; unmatched junction nucleotides: 16. For the CDR3, the DNA is TGTGCCAGTAGTCCTTACCCCCGACAGGGACAATATAGCAATCAGCCCCAGCATTTT. It is translated as CASSPYPRQGQYSNQPQHF. The variable domain in full, completed from reference TRBV19 and TRBJ1-5, reads DGGITQSPKYLFRKEGQNVTLSCEQNLNHDAMYWYRQDPGQGLRLIYYSQIVNDFQKGDIAEGYSVSREKKESFPLTVTSAQKNPTAFYLCASSPYPRQGQYSNQPQHFGDGTRLSIL.

The chain couples TRBV11-3 to TRBJ2-4, with D possibly being TRBD1 (5 bases). Trimming stripped 0 bases from V and 5 bases from J, with 5 bases between. Germline CDR1 and CDR2: SGHNT and YENEEA. The CDR3 sequence is 13 residues long. The CDR3 sequence: CASSLDRENIQYF. The CDR3 DNA reads as TGTGCCAGCAGCTTAGACAGGGAAAACATTCAGTACTTC.